Shown below are 31 T cell receptor beta chains from a single sample sequenced in a study of blood T cell repertoires in COVID-19. TCRdb's table, derived via immunoSEQ multiplex PCR, lists solely in-frame clones and lacks some. The data contain roughly 200,000 clones, about 86% of them singletons. The material sequenced was peripheral blood. The receptors shown here come from a woman aged 25-40 years with active or convalescent COVID-19.

This rearrangement joins TRBV10-2 to TRBJ1-1; maybe TRBD1 (5 bases). Germline-derived CDR1 and CDR2 are WSHSY and SAAADI. The CDR3 sequence is 12 residues long. V lost 10 bases and J lost 4, with 13 bases in between. The DNA for the CDR3 is TGCGCCACTATATCCCAGGGCACTGAAGCTTTCTTT. This gives the protein CATISQGTEAFF.

In this sample, this clone turned up once. The chain recombines TRBV7-9 with TRBJ2-3; 9 bases are a match to TRBD1. The CDR3 totals 18 residues. Trimming removed 5 bases from V and 2 bases from J; junction bases left unmatched: 14. Per the germline V gene, CDR1 is SEHNR and CDR2 is FQNEAQ (reference sequence). CDR3 amino acids: CASSAGTGQGGYTDTQYF. CDR3 DNA: TGTGCCAGCAGCGCAGGGACAGGGCAAGGGGGGTACACAGATACGCAGTATTTT.

J is TRBJ1-1 and V is TRBV20-1; no clear D gene. The V end was cut by 5 bases, the J end by 11 bases, with 12 bases between. Germline V gives CDR1 DFQATT, CDR2 SNEGSKA (reference sequence). The CDR3 runs 10 residues. The CDR3: CSASARKAFF. The CDR3 nucleotides are TGCAGTGCTTCAGCGCGGAAGGCTTTCTTT.

The chain combines TRBV7-9 with TRBJ2-7, with 9 positions matching TRBD2. The CDR3 is made up of 13 amino acids. Germline loops: CDR1 SEHNR, CDR2 FQNEAQ (reference sequence). The V segment lost 1 base and the J segment 5 bases; nucleotides outside the gene matches: 0. The DNA of the CDR3 is TGTGCCAGCAGCTTAGGACTAGCGGACGAGCAGTACTTC. Translating gives CASSLGLADEQYF.

The rearrangement links TRBV11-3 to TRBJ2-7, with TRBD1 as a possible D gene (5 bases). This CDR3 contains 16 residues. V dropped 0 bases and J dropped 0 bases, with 12 bases sitting between them. Germline values: CDR1 SGHNT, CDR2 YENEEA. CDR3 residues: CASSLDPDTSSYEQYF. In nucleotides, the CDR3 is TGTGCCAGCAGCTTAGACCCGGACACGAGCTCCTACGAGCAGTACTTC.

The chain joins TRBV11-3 to TRBJ2-1; tentatively, D is TRBD1 (5 bases). Trimming pared 1 base from V and 0 bases from J, leaving 13 bases between. The CDR3 is 17 amino acids. From germline, CDR1 is SGHNT and CDR2 YENEEA. The CDR3 coding sequence is TGTGCCAGCAGCTTAGGGTTTTCAGGGCGCTCCTACAATGAGCAGTTCTTC. Its protein product is CASSLGFSGRSYNEQFF.

V usage is TRBV6-5 and J usage is TRBJ2-7; 11 nucleotides line up with TRBD1. Trimming took 6 bases from V and 4 from J; bases not matched to a gene: 8. Germline V gives CDR1 MNHEY, CDR2 SVGAGI. The CDR3 extends over 15 amino acids. The CDR3 nucleotides are TGTGCCAGCAGCACTAGGACAGGGGGCTCTTACGAGCAGTACTTC. Its translation is CASSTRTGGSYEQYF.

V is TRBV5-6 and J is TRBJ1-2; 7 nucleotides align to TRBD1. Trimming took 0 bases from V and 4 from J; bases not matched to a gene: 3. CDR1 is SGHDT, CDR2 YYEEEE, per germline. CDR3 size: 14 residues. CDR3: CASSLGRGPYGYTF. For the CDR3, the DNA is TGTGCCAGCAGCTTGGGTAGGGGGCCCTATGGCTACACCTTC.

V gene TRBV5-8 combines with J gene TRBJ2-1, with no clear D. V gave up 2 bases and J gave up 8 bases, with 11 bases separating them. The CDR3 runs 13 residues. Germline V gene data show CDR1 as SGHTS and CDR2 as YDEGEE. The CDR3: CASSFLASDEQFF. The CDR3 nucleotides are TGTGCCAGCAGCTTTTTGGCGAGCGATGAGCAGTTCTTC.

CDR3 nucleotides: TGCAGCGGCAGGGGACGGACCACAGATACGCAGTATTTT. This gives the protein CSGRGRTTDTQYF. This sequence joins TRBV29-1 and TRBJ2-3; TRBD1 is a possible D gene (6 bases). Germline CDR1 reads SQVTM; CDR2 reads ANQGSEA. CDR3 size: 13 residues. V lost 7 bases and J 2 bases, leaving 13 bases between the germline ends.

The chain uses TRBV4-1 and TRBJ2-5; maybe TRBD2 (5 bases). This CDR3 is built from 14 residues. V gave up 4 bases and J gave up 2 bases, with 11 bases separating them. Germline V CDR1 and CDR2: MGHRA, YSYEKL. The CDR3 loop is CASSLTGYQETQYF. The CDR3 DNA reads as TGCGCCAGCAGCCTGACGGGATATCAAGAGACCCAGTACTTC.

The chain carries TRBV2 and TRBJ2-7, with 8 bases matching TRBD2. This CDR3 spans 16 amino acids. Trimming cost V 4 bases and J 6 bases; bases outside gene matches: 14. Germline V gene sequence: CDR1 SNHLY, CDR2 FYNNEI. CDR3 protein: CASSVPTGGFSGEQYF. The DNA for the CDR3 is TGTGCCAGCAGTGTCCCAACGGGAGGGTTTTCGGGCGAGCAGTACTTC.

The chain combines TRBV6-6 with TRBJ2-5; TRBD1 matches 8 bases. The trim removed 6 bases at V and 2 bases at J, leaving 11 bases unmatched. The CDR3 spans 16 residues. Germline lookup yields CDR1 MNHNY and CDR2 SVGAGI (reference sequence). DNA for the CDR3: TGTGCCAGCAGGGGCTCCTTCAGGGGGCTTCAAGAGACCCAGTACTTC. This gives the protein CASRGSFRGLQETQYF.

J is TRBJ1-2 and V is TRBV19; TRBD1 matches at 7 bases. Germline V gives CDR1 LNHDA, CDR2 SQIVND (reference sequence). This CDR3 spans 16 amino acids. Unmatched junction bases numbered 8, after V lost 3 bases and J lost 1 base. CDR3 sequence (DNA): TGTGCCAGTAGTATCTCCAAACAGGGGAATAACTATGGCTACACCTTC. This translates into CASSISKQGNNYGYTF. Filled out from reference TRBV19 and TRBJ1-2, the complete variable domain reads DGGITQSPKYLFRKEGQNVTLSCEQNLNHDAMYWYRQDPGQGLRLIYYSQIVNDFQKGDIAEGYSVSREKKESFPLTVTSAQKNPTAFYLCASSISKQGNNYGYTFGSGTRLTVV.

V is TRBV6-4 and J is TRBJ1-2; the match to TRBD1 covers 7 bases. This CDR3 is built from 15 residues. V dropped 6 bases and J dropped 0; count of bases not matched to a gene: 7. Looked up from germline, CDR1 is MRHNA and CDR2 is SNTAGT. Here the CDR3 reads CASSADRDSNYGYTF. The CDR3 DNA sequence: TGTGCCAGCAGCGCCGACAGGGACTCTAACTATGGCTACACCTTC.

The chain carries TRBV2 and TRBJ1-1, with 8 bases that match TRBD1. CDR3 length: 13 residues. With V trimmed by 7 bases and J by 4 bases, 5 bases remained unmatched. Per the germline V gene, CDR1 is SNHLY and CDR2 is FYNNEI. The CDR3 coding sequence is TGTGCCAGCATGACAGGGGTGAGCACTGAAGCTTTCTTT. It is translated as CASMTGVSTEAFF. Using reference TRBV2 and TRBJ1-1 for the parts outside the CDR3, the full variable domain is EPEVTQTPSHQVTQMGQEVILRCVPISNHLYFYWYRQILGQKVEFLVSFYNNEISEKSEIFDDQFSVERPDGSNFTLKIRSTKLEDSAMYFCASMTGVSTEAFFGQGTRLTVV.

CDR3 DNA sequence: TGTGCCAGCAGCTTGGGGGGAGGTAATGAAAAACTGTTTTTT. It specifies CASSLGGGNEKLFF. The chain carries TRBV11-2 and TRBJ1-4, with D maybe TRBD1 (5 bases). Germline V gene sequence: CDR1 SGHAT, CDR2 FQNNGV. V was pared by 3 bases and J by 4 bases, with 9 bases between. The CDR3 is made up of 14 amino acids. The whole variable domain, remainder taken from reference TRBV11-2 and TRBJ1-4, is EAGVAQSPRYKIIEKRQSVAFWCNPISGHATLYWYQQILGQGPKLLIQFQNNGVVDDSQLPKDRFSAERLKGVDSTLKIQPAKLEDSAVYLCASSLGGGNEKLFFGSGTQLSVL.

The chain is built from TRBV11-3 and TRBJ2-5, with 7 bases matching TRBD2. This CDR3 is 12 amino acids long. Germline V lookup: CDR1 SGHNT, CDR2 YENEEA. The J segment lost 7 bases and the V segment lost 3 bases, leaving 2 bases of the junction unmatched. CDR3: CASSFPGGTQYF. As DNA, the CDR3 is TGTGCCAGCAGCTTTCCGGGGGGGACCCAGTACTTC.

This chain uses TRBV3-1 (or the pseudogene TRBV3-2) with TRBJ2-3; D gene ambiguous. The CDR3 is 15 amino acids. The germline V gene encodes CDR1 LGHDT and CDR2 YNNKEL (reference sequence). The V end was cut by 1 base, the J end by 2 bases, with 10 bases between. This CDR3 reads CASSQVRTFTDTQYF. The CDR3 DNA reads TGTGCCAGCAGCCAAGTAAGAACTTTCACAGATACGCAGTATTTT.

The rearrangement uses TRBV5-4 and TRBJ2-1; 7 bases are a match to TRBD2. CDR3 size: 16 residues. Germline V lookup: CDR1 SGHNT, CDR2 YYREEE (reference sequence). Trimming removed 4 bases from V and 4 bases from J; junction bases left unmatched: 11. CDR3 nucleotides: TGTGCCAGCAGCCAGCCTGGTGGGGGGGGTTACAATGAGCAGTTCTTC. Translation: CASSQPGGGGYNEQFF.

This chain connects TRBV10-1 to TRBJ2-5, with TRBD1 identical over 9 bases. V lost 1 base to trimming and J lost 2 bases; unmatched junction nucleotides: 2. Germline CDR1 reads WNHNN; CDR2 reads SYGVQD (reference sequence). This CDR3 region has 15 residues. CDR3 bases: TGCGCCAGCAGTGAGTGGGGACAGGGACAAGAGACCCAGTACTTC. Translated, it gives CASSEWGQGQETQYF.

The chain combines TRBV25-1 with TRBJ1-1; D unresolved. The germline V and J ends were trimmed by 7 bases and 0 bases, with 9 bases remaining between them. CDR3 length: 13 residues. CDR1 is MGHDK and CDR2 is SYGVNS in the germline V gene. The CDR3 region is CASTLHMNTEAFF. In DNA, the CDR3 is TGTGCCAGCACTCTTCACATGAACACTGAAGCTTTCTTT.

The V and J genes are TRBV19 and TRBJ1-4, with unresolved D. V lost 11 bases and J lost 1, with 8 bases in between. This CDR3 is 12 amino acids long. The germline CDR1 and CDR2 sequences are LNHDA and SQIVND (reference sequence). CDR3 sequence reads: CASAITNEKLFF. The DNA for the CDR3 is TGTGCCTCAGCGATAACTAATGAAAAACTGTTTTTT.

The chain has TRBV11-3 and TRBJ2-1; possible D gene TRBD2, 5 bases. Per germline, CDR1 SGHNT and CDR2 YENEEA. The germline V and J ends were trimmed by 4 bases and 7 bases, with 17 bases remaining between them. The CDR3 has 15 residues. The CDR3 loop is CASSWESTARNEQFF. The CDR3 DNA reads TGTGCCAGCAGCTGGGAGAGCACAGCGAGGAATGAGCAGTTCTTC.

This chain connects TRBV19 to TRBJ1-1; tentative D call: TRBD1 (6 bases). Trimming shortened V by 4 bases and J by 6 bases, and 18 bases separated the two germline ends. The germline CDR1 and CDR2 sequences are LNHDA and SQIVND (reference sequence). The CDR3 loop spans 15 amino acids. The CDR3 nucleotides read TGTGCCAGTAGTACTTACAGGGCTGGACCCCCTGAAGCTTTCTTT. This translates into CASSTYRAGPPEAFF.

The chain uses TRBV27 and TRBJ1-2; D gene unclear. Trimming shortened V by 5 bases and J by 5 bases, and 18 bases separated the two germline ends. Germline-derived CDR1 and CDR2 are MNHEY and SMNVEV (reference sequence). This CDR3 is 15 amino acids long. The DNA of the CDR3 is TGTGCCAGCAGTCCCCAAACGAGCCCGTTATATGGCTACACCTTC. Protein product: CASSPQTSPLYGYTF.

The rearrangement joins TRBV5-1 to TRBJ1-2, with 9 bases matching TRBD1. The length of the CDR3 is 14 residues. CDR1 and CDR2 from the germline V gene are SGHRS and YFSETQ. V gave up 0 bases and J gave up 3 bases; unmatched junction bases: 0. The CDR3 region is CASSLGTGDYGYTF. CDR3 bases: TGCGCCAGCAGCTTGGGGACAGGGGACTATGGCTACACCTTC. The full variable domain, rest sourced from reference TRBV5-1 and TRBJ1-2, is KAGVTQTPRYLIKTRGQQVTLSCSPISGHRSVSWYQQTPGQGLQFLFEYFSETQRNKGNFPGRFSGRQFSNSRSEMNVSTLELGDSALYLCASSLGTGDYGYTFGSGTRLTVV.

This clone came up once. The chain employs TRBV4-1 and TRBJ1-1; D is possibly TRBD1 (5 bases). V shed 1 base and J shed 0 bases, with 12 bases lying between them. Germline V gene data show CDR1 as MGHRA and CDR2 as YSYEKL. The CDR3 totals 16 residues. This CDR3 reads CASSQGGGVMNTEAFF. In DNA, the CDR3 is TGCGCCAGCAGCCAAGGGGGAGGGGTCATGAACACTGAAGCTTTCTTT.

The CDR3 region has the DNA TGTGCCTGGAAAGCGGGCACCGGGGAGCTGTTTTTT. Protein sequence: CAWKAGTGELFF. The chain is built from TRBV30 and TRBJ2-2, with a tentative D call TRBD2 (6 bases). V dropped 4 bases and J dropped 4 bases, with 7 bases sitting between them. Germline CDR1 GTSNPN, CDR2 SVGIG (reference sequence). This CDR3 contains 12 residues.

The rearrangement joins TRBV6-2 or TRBV6-3 to TRBJ2-6; 11 nucleotides match TRBD2. Looked up from germline, CDR1 is MNHEY and CDR2 is SVGEGT. J was trimmed by 2 bases and V by 5 bases; bases with no gene match: 8. This CDR3 has 18 amino acids. CDR3 amino acids: CASSISGGAFAGANVLTF. In DNA, the CDR3 is TGTGCCAGCAGTATTAGCGGGGGGGCATTCGCTGGGGCCAACGTCCTGACTTTC.

V and J are TRBV9 and TRBJ1-2; D uncertain. Trimming cost V 3 bases and J 2 bases, with 14 bases left between them. The CDR3 totals 15 residues. The germline CDR1 and CDR2 sequences are SGDLS and YYNGEE. CDR3 region: CASSAGGAQNYGYTF. The CDR3 DNA is TGTGCCAGCAGCGCCGGAGGTGCTCAAAACTATGGCTACACCTTC.